The 30 T cell receptor beta chains below were found in one sample sequenced in a study of cytomegalovirus exposure and HLA in healthy donors (dated by TCRdb to 2015 to 2018). Library method: the immunoSEQ multiplex PCR assay. The multiplex PCR relied on a mix of 60 forward primers for TCR Vbeta segments and 13 reverse primers for TCR Jbeta segments. Not all clones reach the TCRdb copy of this immuneACCESS table, which keeps in-frame sequences only. Checked studies attribute under half of the gap to unresolved V genes and leave the rest unexplained. The sample table lists some 160,000 clones, about 78% of them with a count of one. Approximately 2.5% of the sample belongs to the ten largest clones. The sample consisted of PBMCs. The receptors here all came from a man in his 60s in good health and CMV-seronegative.

The chain combines TRBV6-5 with TRBJ1-4; 7 bases match TRBD1. The CDR3 loop spans 16 amino acids. V trimming: 2 bases; J trimming: 4 bases; junction bases outside the gene matches: 7. Germline CDR1 and CDR2: MNHEY and SVGAGI. CDR3 in DNA: TGTGCCAGCAGTTACAACAGGGGCGACGGTAATGAAAAACTGTTTTTT. Encoded protein: CASSYNRGDGNEKLFF.

V is TRBV25-1 and J is TRBJ2-1, with 9 bases aligning to TRBD1. Trimming cost V 10 bases and J 9 bases; bases outside gene matches: 13. This CDR3 comprises 14 residues. CDR1 and CDR2 (germline): MGHDK, SYGVNS. The CDR3 bases are TGTGCCACTCAGGGACAGGGTGGGAGGGGTGAGCAGTTCTTC. This translates into CATQGQGGRGEQFF.

The DNA for the CDR3 is TGTGCCAGCAGCGTAGGCTCGGCAGCGGGAGCCAATGAGCAGTTCTTC. As protein: CASSVGSAAGANEQFF. This chain connects TRBV9 to TRBJ2-1, with 8 bases lining up with TRBD2. This CDR3 spans 16 amino acids. Trimming removed 0 bases from V and 6 bases from J; junction bases left unmatched: 8. Germline CDR1 SGDLS, CDR2 YYNGEE.

The chain is built from TRBV23-1 and TRBJ2-7, with D maybe TRBD1 (6 bases). TRBV23-1 is sorted into the ORF group, with uncertain function. Trimming removed 2 bases from V and 0 bases from J, with 14 bases in between. This CDR3 has 16 amino acids. CDR3 loop: CASSQAETGTSYEQYF. The CDR3 DNA follows: TGCGCCAGCAGTCAAGCTGAGACAGGCACCTCCTACGAGCAGTACTTC.

The CDR3 protein is CASGGDRNEQYF. In DNA, the CDR3 is TGTGCCAGCGGCGGGGACCGGAACGAGCAGTACTTC. This chain uses TRBV7-7 with TRBJ2-7; D may be TRBD2 (6 bases). Germline CDR1 SSHAT, CDR2 FNYEAQ (reference sequence). Trimming shortened V by 8 bases and J by 5 bases, and 13 bases separated the two germline ends. CDR3 length: 12 amino acids.

This clone was seen a few times. This chain links TRBV6-6 with TRBJ2-1; 11 bases map to TRBD1. CDR1 MNHNY and CDR2 SVGAGI come from the germline V gene (reference sequence). J gave up 5 bases and V 5 bases, and 5 bases lay outside the gene matches. CDR3 length: 15 residues. The CDR3 sequence is CASSPRDRGNNEQFF. Written as DNA, the CDR3 is TGTGCCAGCAGTCCCCGGGACAGGGGGAACAATGAGCAGTTCTTC.

Here the CDR3 reads CASSPGTGSPLHF. CDR3 sequence (DNA): TGCGCCAGCAGCCCCGGAACAGGCTCACCCCTCCACTTT. The V call is TRBV4-1, the J call TRBJ1-6; possible D gene TRBD1, 5 bases. Germline CDR1 and CDR2: MGHRA and YSYEKL. This CDR3 contains 13 residues. V shed 4 bases and J shed 10 bases, with 11 bases lying between them.

The rearrangement uses TRBV6-1 and TRBJ1-4; D is unclear. Germline lookup yields CDR1 MNHNS and CDR2 SASEGT. The CDR3 has 14 amino acids. The ends were cut back, 5 bases at V and 8 bases at J, with 15 bases in the middle. The CDR3 nucleotides read TGTGCCAGCAGTAAAAGAGGCAGATTCGAAAAACTGTTTTTT. Its translation is CASSKRGRFEKLFF.

This chain connects TRBV29-1 to TRBJ2-7; D possibly corresponds to TRBD1 (6 bases). Trimming stripped 7 bases from V and 0 bases from J, with 19 bases between. The CDR3 sequence is 15 residues long. Germline V gene lookup returns CDR1 SQVTM and CDR2 ANQGSEA. The CDR3 here is CSAVKGGAPSYEQYF. CDR3 in DNA: TGCAGCGCGGTCAAAGGGGGTGCTCCCTCCTACGAGCAGTACTTC.

This chain connects TRBV4-1 to TRBJ1-5, with a possible D match to TRBD1 (5 bases). The CDR3 covers 13 residues. Germline loops: CDR1 MGHRA, CDR2 YSYEKL. Trimming cost V 8 bases and J 4 bases, with 12 bases left between them. The CDR3 DNA sequence: TGCGCCAGCTCAATTCCAGGGAATCAGCCCCAGCATTTT. Its protein is CASSIPGNQPQHF.

The CDR3 reads CASTSGGGVYNEQFF. For the CDR3, the DNA is TGTGCCAGTACCTCCGGGGGAGGGGTCTACAATGAGCAGTTCTTC. The chain links TRBV19 to TRBJ2-1; 7 bases are shared with TRBD2. The CDR3 loop spans 15 amino acids. Germline V gene lookup returns CDR1 LNHDA and CDR2 SQIVND (reference sequence). With V trimmed by 7 bases and J by 3 bases, 9 bases remained unmatched.

This chain uses TRBV5-1 with TRBJ1-1, with TRBD1 identical over 7 bases. The CDR3 totals 16 residues. Trimming took 1 base from V and 3 from J; bases not matched to a gene: 9. The V gene's germline CDR1 is SGHRS and CDR2 YFSETQ. The DNA of the CDR3 is TGCGCCAGCAGCTTGCGACAGGGCGGTTTAGACACTGAAGCTTTCTTT. Protein sequence: CASSLRQGGLDTEAFF.

The V call is TRBV6-1, the J call TRBJ2-7; D possibly corresponds to TRBD1 (6 bases). The CDR3 consists of 14 residues. Germline V gene sequence: CDR1 MNHNS, CDR2 SASEGT. Trimming took off 5 bases at V and 2 bases at J, with 13 bases between the two ends. The CDR3 bases are TGTGCCAGCAGTACGCGGACAGATACCTACGAGCAGTACTTC. This sequence encodes CASSTRTDTYEQYF.

The chain uses TRBV9 and TRBJ2-5; 10 bases fit TRBD1. Per the germline V gene, CDR1 is SGDLS and CDR2 is YYNGEE. V was pared by 3 bases and J by 5 bases, with 13 bases of the junction left unmatched. The CDR3 is 17 amino acids. Written as DNA, the CDR3 is TGTGCCAGCAGCGCTACCCCGGGACAGGGGTTTGGGGAGACCCAGTACTTC. Amino acids: CASSATPGQGFGETQYF.

The rearrangement joins TRBV21-1 to TRBJ2-1; the D call in the table, TRBD2, was not verified against the DNA. TRBV21-1 corresponds to a pseudogene. This CDR3 contains 17 residues. In DNA form, the CDR3 reads TGTGCCAGCAGCCCATCAAGCCCACTAGCGGGGAGAGATGAGCAGTTCTTC. Translating it yields CASSPSSPLAGRDEQFF.

The chain uses TRBV15 and TRBJ1-5; 10 nucleotides match TRBD1. This CDR3 spans 16 amino acids. V lost 3 bases and J lost 0; bases outside the gene matches: 2. Germline CDR1 and CDR2: LNHNV and YYDKDF (reference sequence). CDR3: CATSSRDRGSNQPQHF. The CDR3 bases are TGTGCCACCAGCAGCCGGGACAGGGGTAGCAATCAGCCCCAGCATTTT.

The V call is TRBV5-4, the J call TRBJ1-2; no reliable D call. CDR3 size: 13 residues. V lost 5 bases and J lost 3, with 11 bases in between. The germline V gene has CDR1 SGHNT and CDR2 YYREEE (reference sequence). CDR3 region: CASRVEGYYGYTF. The DNA for the CDR3 is TGTGCCAGCAGGGTGGAGGGCTACTATGGCTACACCTTC.

The count of this clone is one. V usage is TRBV4-3 and J usage is TRBJ2-5; the match to TRBD1 covers 10 bases. The CDR3 runs to 15 residues. J lost 5 bases, V lost 2 bases, and 5 bases had no gene match. Germline-derived CDR1 and CDR2 are LGHNA and YSLEER. In nucleotides, the CDR3 is TGCGCCAGCAGCCAAAACATGGGACAGGGGGAGACCCAGTACTTC. It yields the protein CASSQNMGQGETQYF.

The gene calls are TRBV16 and TRBJ1-3; 7 nucleotides align to TRBD1. This CDR3 is 19 amino acids long. CDR1 is KGHSY and CDR2 is FQNENV in the germline V gene. V shed 1 base and J 0 bases; nucleotides not matched to a gene: 12. As DNA, the CDR3 is TGTGCCAGCAGCCAATATCGGGACAGCCACTCGAGCTCTGGAAACACCATATATTTT. The encoded protein is CASSQYRDSHSSSGNTIYF. Looking up the rest from reference TRBV16 and TRBJ1-3 gives the full variable domain: GEEVAQTPKHLVRGEGQKAKLYCAPIKGHSYVFWYQQVLKNEFKFLISFQNENVFDETGMPKERFSAKCLPNSPCSLEIQATKLEDSAVYFCASSQYRDSHSSSGNTIYFGEGSWLTVV.

The chain is built from TRBV7-3 and TRBJ2-2; D unclear. The CDR3 spans 13 residues. V lost 5 bases, J lost 3 bases, and 7 bases lay in between. The germline gives CDR1 SGHTA, CDR2 FQGTGA. CDR3 residues: CASSPGDTGELFF. Here the CDR3 DNA reads TGTGCCAGCAGCCCCGGAGACACCGGGGAGCTGTTTTTT.

This clone was picked up one time. The chain is built from TRBV10-3 and TRBJ2-4; D uncertain. Germline CDR1 reads ENHRY; CDR2 reads SYGVKD. The CDR3 has 16 residues. The V gene lost 0 bases and the J gene lost 1 base, with 10 bases spanning the gap. The CDR3 region is CAISESNWQAKNIQYF. CDR3 DNA: TGTGCCATCAGTGAGTCGAATTGGCAGGCCAAAAACATTCAGTACTTC.

This clone was detected a few times. The V gene is TRBV5-4, the J gene TRBJ2-5; 7 bases are shared with TRBD1. V dropped 6 bases and J dropped 1; count of bases not matched to a gene: 9. The V gene's germline CDR1 is SGHNT and CDR2 YYREEE (reference sequence). This CDR3 contains 15 residues. CDR3 nucleotide sequence: TGTGCCAGCACCGTTCAACAGGGGTTCCAAGAGACCCAGTACTTC. Residues: CASTVQQGFQETQYF.

The chain recombines TRBV18 with TRBJ1-1, with 7 bases aligning to TRBD1. Germline CDR1 is KGHSH and CDR2 is LQKENI. CDR3 length equals 11 residues. Losses at the gene ends were 3 bases for V and 10 bases for J; bases not matched to a gene: 2. CDR3 sequence reads: CASSPGQRAFF. The CDR3 DNA is TGTGCCAGCTCACCGGGACAGCGAGCTTTCTTT.

With regard to this clone: The junction and the germline gene differ at one end; a read error may be behind it. This chain joins TRBV7-9 and TRBJ1-1, with no clear D. The CDR3 is 12 residues long. From germline, CDR1 is SEHNR and CDR2 FQNEAQ (reference sequence). Here the CDR3 DNA reads TGTTCCAGCAGCTTCATGAACACTGAAGCTTTCTTT. Amino acids: CSSSFMNTEAFF.

The chain employs TRBV2 and TRBJ1-5, with 9 bases fitting TRBD1. The CDR3 runs 13 residues. The germline CDR1 and CDR2 sequences are SNHLY and FYNNEI. J gave up 15 bases and V 3 bases, and 9 bases lay outside the gene matches. The CDR3 reads CASSDPGQGRLHF. In DNA form, the CDR3 reads TGTGCCAGCAGTGACCCGGGACAGGGAAGGTTGCATTTT. Supplemented by reference TRBV2 and TRBJ1-5, the full variable domain reads EPEVTQTPSHQVTQMGQEVILRCVPISNHLYFYWYRQILGQKVEFLVSFYNNEISEKSEIFDDQFSVERPDGSNFTLKIRSTKLEDSAMYFCASSDPGQGRLHFGDGTRLSIL.

This sequence joins TRBV29-1 and TRBJ1-2; 10 bases are a match to TRBD1. J lost 7 bases, V lost 6 bases, and 5 bases had no gene match. CDR1 SQVTM and CDR2 ANQGSEA come from the germline V gene. There are 12 residues in the CDR3. CDR3 in amino acids: CSVRTGGFGYTF. The CDR3 DNA reads as TGCAGCGTAAGGACAGGGGGTTTTGGCTACACCTTC.

This sequence joins TRBV19 and TRBJ2-7; D perhaps matches TRBD2 (6 bases). The CDR3 has 13 residues. Germline loops: CDR1 LNHDA, CDR2 SQIVND (reference sequence). Trimming removed 3 bases from V and 7 bases from J, with 13 bases in between. CDR3 DNA: TGTGCCAGTAGTATGGGGGGATTTGGGGAGCAGTACTTC. Protein product: CASSMGGFGEQYF.

The genes are TRBV19 and TRBJ2-2; TRBD2 aligns across 8 bases. Germline loops: CDR1 LNHDA, CDR2 SQIVND (reference sequence). The CDR3 has 17 amino acids. After removal of 5 bases from V and 6 bases from J, the junction contained 14 bases not matched to a gene. CDR3 protein: CASSPRAGGPWAGELFF. In DNA form, the CDR3 reads TGTGCCAGTAGTCCCCGGGCGGGAGGCCCCTGGGCCGGGGAGCTGTTTTTT. Using reference TRBV19 and TRBJ2-2 for the parts outside the CDR3, the full variable domain is DGGITQSPKYLFRKEGQNVTLSCEQNLNHDAMYWYRQDPGQGLRLIYYSQIVNDFQKGDIAEGYSVSREKKESFPLTVTSAQKNPTAFYLCASSPRAGGPWAGELFFGEGSRLTVL.

The chain links TRBV7-9 to TRBJ2-7, with TRBD1 identical over 9 bases. The germline V gene has CDR1 SEHNR and CDR2 FQNEAQ (reference sequence). The CDR3 has 15 amino acids. V lost 1 base and J lost 5; bases outside the gene matches: 6. The CDR3, as DNA: TGTGCCAGCAGCTTAGGGGACAGGGATTGGGACGAGCAGTACTTC. Translation: CASSLGDRDWDEQYF.

The chain links TRBV7-2 to TRBJ2-7; TRBD2 aligns across 9 bases. Looked up from germline, CDR1 is SGHTA and CDR2 is FQGNSA. Trimming took 0 bases from V and 9 from J; bases not matched to a gene: 3. CDR3 length: 13 amino acids. CDR3 loop: CASSLATSGLQYF. In nucleotides, the CDR3 is TGTGCCAGCAGCTTAGCTACTAGCGGGTTGCAGTACTTC.